This T cell receptor beta chain was sequenced during a study of blood T cell repertoires in COVID-19. On the study more broadly: Acute-phase and convalescent COVID-19 samples originated in the United States, Italy and Spain.

Trimming removed 4 bases from V and 2 bases from J, with 14 bases in between. Germline V gene lookup returns CDR1 SGHVS and CDR2 FQNEAQ. This CDR3 comprises 15 residues. Under the authors' procedure: Amplified reference gene primers provided the basis for estimating nucleated cell counts. Sequenced by immunoSEQ multiplex PCR; TCRdb stores in-frame clones only, minus some. V, J and clone size are those of that table, while D and trimming were read from the DNA. The sample contains about 93,000 clones, roughly nine tenths of which appear only once. This TCR came from a human donor with active COVID-19. The donor label of this sample is uncertain. V usage is TRBV7-8 and J usage is TRBJ1-2; no definite D call. Source material: peripheral blood. The CDR3 protein is CASSSRLFNNYGYTF. CDR3 DNA sequence: TGTGCCAGCAGCTCCCGTCTATTTAACAACTATGGCTACACCTTC.